A single sample gave rise to the 18 T cell receptor beta chains below, sequenced in a study of blood T cells in healthy people across ages. Primers used in a second PCR of about 7 to 11 cycles were a sample-barcoded 5' primer and a J-beta primer mix. TCRdb passed the 5' RACE reads through MiXCR, listing each CDR3 protein once. Here the sample spans about 1.7 million distinct CDR3 sequences, under 30% being singletons. The sequenced sample was blood. Receptors were obtained from a woman younger than 45 in good health.

This clonotype was found many times. The chain employs TRBV29-1 and TRBJ2-3; 10 bases align to TRBD2. Looked up from germline, CDR1 is SQVTM and CDR2 is ANQGSEA. J gave up 1 base and V 1 base, and 2 bases lay outside the gene matches. There are 15 residues in the CDR3. The CDR3 loop is CSVEGTSGGTDTQYF. The CDR3 region has the DNA TGCAGCGTTGAAGGGACTAGCGGTGGCACAGATACGCAGTATTTT.

At least ten counts were recorded for this clonotype. The chain uses TRBV20-1 and TRBJ2-7; no reliable D call. V dropped 7 bases and J dropped 0 bases, with 7 bases sitting between them. Looked up from germline, CDR1 is DFQATT and CDR2 is SNEGSKA (reference sequence). The CDR3 sequence is 11 residues long. The CDR3 DNA reads as TGCAGTGTACAGCTCTCCTACGAGCAGTACTTC. Protein: CSVQLSYEQYF.

V and J are TRBV30 and TRBJ2-7; tentative D call: TRBD2 (5 bases). Germline V gene sequence: CDR1 GTSNPN, CDR2 SVGIG (reference sequence). V was shortened by 0 bases and J by 5 bases, with 11 bases between the two germline ends. This CDR3 is built from 13 residues. CDR3 sequence: CAWSVAGNHEQYF. As DNA, the CDR3 is TGTGCCTGGAGTGTGGCCGGGAACCACGAGCAGTACTTC.

This clonotype appeared a few times. The chain employs TRBV5-1 and TRBJ1-2, with D tentatively TRBD1 (5 bases). The CDR3 has 15 amino acids. CDR1 is SGHRS, CDR2 YFSETQ, per germline. The ends were cut back, 4 bases at V and 4 bases at J, with 17 bases in the middle. The CDR3 bases are TGCGCCAGCAGCCCGAACGCAGGGTTGACCTATGGCTACACCTTC. Translating it yields CASSPNAGLTYGYTF.

This chain joins TRBV12-3 or TRBV12-4 and TRBJ1-1, with TRBD1 matching 7 bases. The V segment lost 6 bases and the J segment 2 bases; nucleotides outside the gene matches: 6. The CDR3 totals 14 residues. CDR3 region: CASSQGEGNTEAFF. The CDR3 DNA reads as TGTGCCAGCAGCCAGGGGGAGGGAAACACTGAAGCTTTCTTT.

This clonotype was recorded a few times. J is TRBJ2-7 and V is TRBV7-9; D unresolved. This CDR3 region has 15 residues. The germline V and J ends were trimmed by 5 bases and 0 bases, with 14 bases remaining between them. In germline, CDR1 is SEHNR, CDR2 FQNEAQ (reference sequence). The CDR3 spells CASSQRNRTSYEQYF. The DNA of the CDR3 is TGTGCCAGCAGCCAGAGGAACAGAACCTCCTACGAGCAGTACTTC. Using reference TRBV7-9 and TRBJ2-7 for the parts outside the CDR3, the full variable domain is DTGVSQNPRHKITKRGQNVTFRCDPISEHNRLYWYRQTLGQGPEFLTYFQNEAQLEKSRLLSDRFSAERPKGSFSTLEIQRTEQGDSAMYLCASSQRNRTSYEQYFGPGTRLTVT.

As for this clonotype: One end of the junction varies from germline; a read error may be responsible. The rearrangement links TRBV29-1 to TRBJ2-2, with D tentatively TRBD1 (6 bases). CDR3 length equals 15 residues. Germline lookup yields CDR1 SQVTM and CDR2 ANQGSEA. The CDR3 nucleotides read TGCAGCGCGGCCCGAACAGGGACGAACACCGGGGAGCCGTTTTTT. Translated, it gives CSAARTGTNTGEPFF.

This clonotype came up many times. CDR3 amino acids: CASSQGQGLGDTQYF. The CDR3, as DNA: TGCGCCAGCAGCCAAGGACAGGGGTTGGGAGATACGCAGTATTTT. The genes are TRBV4-3 and TRBJ2-3, with 8 bases that match TRBD1. V was pared by 1 base and J by 5 bases, with 5 bases of the junction left unmatched. Germline V lookup: CDR1 LGHNA, CDR2 YSLEER. The CDR3 runs to 15 residues.

There are a few counts of this clonotype. J is TRBJ2-1 and V is TRBV29-1; 7 positions agree with TRBD2. Germline-derived CDR1 and CDR2 are SQVTM and ANQGSEA. The CDR3 is made up of 14 amino acids. Trimming cost V 1 base and J 6 bases; bases outside gene matches: 6. The DNA of the CDR3 is TGCAGCGTTGAAGTGGCGGGAGTTGGCAATGAGCAGTTCTTC. Protein sequence: CSVEVAGVGNEQFF.

V gene TRBV6-5 combines with J gene TRBJ1-1; no definite D call. V was cut by 0 bases and J by 6 bases, with 8 bases left in between. Germline V gives CDR1 MNHEY, CDR2 SVGAGI. This CDR3 is 13 amino acids long. CDR3 sequence reads: CASSYSRQSEAFF. CDR3 in DNA: TGTGCCAGCAGTTACTCTAGGCAGTCTGAAGCTTTCTTT.

This clonotype was seen a few times. The chain couples TRBV6-5 to TRBJ2-7, with D unclear. V was trimmed by 7 bases and J by 0 bases, leaving 10 bases between them. The V gene's germline CDR1 is MNHEY and CDR2 SVGAGI. This CDR3 is 13 amino acids long. CDR3 in DNA: TGTGCCAGCACTCCCCGAGCCTCCTACGAGCAGTACTTC. Its translation: CASTPRASYEQYF.

The rearrangement uses TRBV7-9 and TRBJ1-2; perhaps TRBD1 as D (5 bases). This CDR3 is built from 15 residues. Trimming removed 8 bases at V and 4 bases at J, with 20 bases between. Germline-derived CDR1 and CDR2 are SEHNR and FQNEAQ (reference sequence). The CDR3 DNA reads TGTGCCAGCGAAACAGGCCTCTACCAAAGCTATGGCTACACCTTC. It yields the protein CASETGLYQSYGYTF.

This clonotype was found a few times. The chain carries TRBV6-2 or TRBV6-3 and TRBJ2-4, with unresolved D. V was trimmed by 8 bases and J by 0 bases, leaving 11 bases between them. This CDR3 has 14 residues. Germline assignment: CDR1 MNHEY and CDR2 SVGEGT. The CDR3: CASRRDLAKNIQYF. The CDR3 DNA reads as TGTGCCAGCCGTCGAGACTTAGCCAAAAACATTCAGTACTTC.

CDR3 amino acids: CASCSWEGEQYF. The CDR3 DNA sequence: TGTGCCAGCTGCTCATGGGAGGGCGAGCAGTACTTC. The chain carries TRBV28 and TRBJ2-7; 7 bases match TRBD2. The CDR3 runs to 12 residues. Per germline, CDR1 MDHEN and CDR2 SYDVKM. Unmatched junction bases numbered 7, after V lost 8 bases and J lost 6 bases.

The table lists this clonotype with a few counts. The chain recombines TRBV7-9 with TRBJ2-1, with no clear D. The CDR3 runs 16 residues. The germline V and J ends were trimmed by 5 bases and 0 bases, with 14 bases remaining between them. Germline V CDR1 and CDR2: SEHNR, FQNEAQ (reference sequence). CDR3 protein: CASSPFSESSYNEQFF. CDR3 sequence (DNA): TGTGCCAGCAGCCCCTTTTCGGAGAGCTCCTACAATGAGCAGTTCTTC.

The rearrangement joins TRBV5-1 to TRBJ2-1, with 7 bases lining up with TRBD1. Per the germline V gene, CDR1 is SGHRS and CDR2 is YFSETQ. The V segment lost 0 bases and the J segment 8 bases; nucleotides outside the gene matches: 5. The CDR3 totals 14 residues. Here the CDR3 DNA reads TGCGCCAGCAGCTTGGGTTACAGGGGCGATGAGCAGTTCTTC. Protein product: CASSLGYRGDEQFF.

Turning to this clonotype: A much larger clonotype is one base distant, so this may be a read error. V and J are TRBV5-1 and TRBJ2-7; D might be TRBD1 (5 bases). CDR3 length: 12 residues. The germline gives CDR1 SGHRS, CDR2 YFSETQ. Deletions cut 3 bases from V and 5 bases from J, with 9 bases between. For the CDR3, the DNA is TGCGCCAGCAGCTGGATAGGGGACGAGCAGTACTTC. It encodes CASSWIGDEQYF.

The J gene is TRBJ1-1, the V gene TRBV5-5; 7 nucleotides line up with TRBD1. There are 14 residues in the CDR3. Trimming removed 2 bases from V and 4 bases from J; junction bases left unmatched: 5. Germline V gene lookup returns CDR1 SGHKS and CDR2 YYEKEE (reference sequence). The chain's CDR3 is CASSFSTGATEAFF. The CDR3 nucleotides are TGTGCCAGCAGCTTTAGTACAGGGGCCACTGAAGCTTTCTTT. Combining the CDR3 with reference TRBV5-5 and TRBJ1-1 gives the whole variable domain DAGVTQSPTHLIKTRGQQVTLRCSPISGHKSVSWYQQVLGQGPQFIFQYYEKEERGRGNFPDRFSARQFPNYSSELNVNALLLGDSALYLCASSFSTGATEAFFGQGTRLTVV.